This record covers a single TCR beta chain. Antigen unknown. These data belong to a study of T cells after yellow fever vaccination. Study-wide findings and caveats: The bulk population could contribute abundant contaminating clonotypes to FACS-sorted repertoires. Re-detected after boosting: most primary clones, about 96% of CD4 and about 89% of CD8.

Each CDR3 protein gets one entry after TCRdb re-called the 5' RACE reads with MiXCR. Of hundreds of thousands of distinct CDR3 sequences listed, approximately 15% are singletons. Trimming took 6 bases from V and 0 from J, leaving 8 bases between them. The CDR3 loop spans 13 amino acids. Germline loops: CDR1 WSHSY, CDR2 SAAADI. The sample in question was PBMCs, obtained on the day of the yellow fever booster vaccination. The chain combines TRBV10-2 with TRBJ2-5; D might be TRBD2 (6 bases). The receptor was derived from a man aged 25-40 years who received the YFV17D yellow fever vaccine. This CDR3 is CASRRDYQETQYF. CDR3 in DNA: TGCGCCAGCAGGAGGGACTACCAAGAGACCCAGTACTTC.